Listed below are T cell receptor beta chains from one sample, sequenced in a study of Graves' ophthalmopathy and Graves' hyperthyroidism. TCRdb redid the calling of the multiplex PCR reads with MiXCR, one entry per CDR3 protein. The sample lists a few hundred thousand distinct CDR3 sequences, 17% occurring once. The specimen sequenced was peripheral blood. The receptors come from an adult woman with stable Graves' hyperthyroidism. CDR3s include the opening cysteine and the closing phenylalanine or tryptophan.

cdr3_aa: CSARAGLGVSQETQYF; v_call: TRBV20-1; j_call: TRBJ2-5; cdr3_length: 16
cdr3_aa: CAWWTSGTSYEQYF; v_call: TRBV30; j_call: TRBJ2-7; cdr3_length: 14
cdr3_aa: CATSDLRAQGETQYF; v_call: TRBV24-1; j_call: TRBJ2-5; cdr3_length: 15
cdr3_aa: CASSDIAGVEQFF; v_call: TRBV2; j_call: TRBJ2-1; cdr3_length: 13
cdr3_aa: CASSLEGQSYGYTF; v_call: TRBV5-1; j_call: TRBJ1-2; cdr3_length: 14
cdr3_aa: CATQGARTEAFF; v_call: TRBV6-1; j_call: TRBJ1-1; cdr3_length: 12
cdr3_aa: CASSMTADPTEAFF; v_call: TRBV19; j_call: TRBJ1-1; cdr3_length: 14
cdr3_aa: CATKTPPGRGAGEQYF; v_call: TRBV10-3; j_call: TRBJ2-7; cdr3_length: 16
cdr3_aa: CASSHLGRGAQNIQYF; v_call: TRBV4-1; j_call: TRBJ2-4; cdr3_length: 16
cdr3_aa: CASSSPSGASYEQYF; v_call: TRBV28; j_call: TRBJ2-7; cdr3_length: 15
cdr3_aa: CASIQTGVLNTEAFF; v_call: TRBV7-2; j_call: TRBJ1-1; cdr3_length: 15
cdr3_aa: CASSPMGYEQYF; v_call: TRBV11-2; j_call: TRBJ2-7; cdr3_length: 12
cdr3_aa: CSATGSRRYEQYF; v_call: TRBV29-1; j_call: TRBJ2-7; cdr3_length: 13
cdr3_aa: CASGGTGLVYGYTF; v_call: TRBV6-5; j_call: TRBJ1-2; cdr3_length: 14
cdr3_aa: CASSYPGLAPSNEQFF; v_call: TRBV6-2/TRBV6-3; j_call: TRBJ2-1; cdr3_length: 16
cdr3_aa: CASSDSGRQGGSYGYTF; v_call: TRBV6-4; j_call: TRBJ1-2; cdr3_length: 17
cdr3_aa: CASRPQGQGDNYGYTF; v_call: TRBV12-3/TRBV12-4; j_call: TRBJ1-2; cdr3_length: 16
cdr3_aa: CAPSLAGVFQETQYF; v_call: TRBV28; j_call: TRBJ2-5; cdr3_length: 15
cdr3_aa: CASSPLTSGYTSSYEQYF; v_call: TRBV6-2/TRBV6-3; j_call: TRBJ2-7; cdr3_length: 18
cdr3_aa: CASSLSLLGRPPPGELFF; v_call: TRBV11-1; j_call: TRBJ2-2; cdr3_length: 18
cdr3_aa: CSATDRVRNYEQYF; v_call: TRBV20-1; j_call: TRBJ2-7; cdr3_length: 14
cdr3_aa: CASSTFLAESSYEQYF; v_call: TRBV5-1; j_call: TRBJ2-7; cdr3_length: 16
cdr3_aa: CASSHTGTGPYEQYF; v_call: TRBV28; j_call: TRBJ2-7; cdr3_length: 15
cdr3_aa: CASSLVLRDRGGKQYF; v_call: TRBV27; j_call: TRBJ2-7; cdr3_length: 16
cdr3_aa: CASSLLAAYEQYF; v_call: TRBV28; j_call: TRBJ2-7; cdr3_length: 13
cdr3_aa: CASSEAPRTANTEAFF; v_call: TRBV2; j_call: TRBJ1-1; cdr3_length: 16
cdr3_aa: CASSADRNTGELFF; v_call: TRBV5-5; j_call: TRBJ2-2; cdr3_length: 14
cdr3_aa: CASSLFPYNEQFF; v_call: TRBV27; j_call: TRBJ2-1; cdr3_length: 13
cdr3_aa: CASSLGLGTPSTDTQYF; v_call: TRBV28; j_call: TRBJ2-3; cdr3_length: 17
cdr3_aa: CASSFATLQETQYF; v_call: TRBV7-2; j_call: TRBJ2-5; cdr3_length: 14
cdr3_aa: CASSLEGTGYEQYF; v_call: TRBV11-2; j_call: TRBJ2-7; cdr3_length: 14
cdr3_aa: CASSLAQGAPNTGELFF; v_call: TRBV5-1; j_call: TRBJ2-2; cdr3_length: 17
cdr3_aa: CASSISGSNQPQHF; v_call: TRBV19; j_call: TRBJ1-5; cdr3_length: 14
cdr3_aa: CASSFRSLHF; v_call: TRBV6-1; j_call: TRBJ1-6; cdr3_length: 10
cdr3_aa: CASSSNRGNTEAFF; v_call: TRBV7-8; j_call: TRBJ1-1; cdr3_length: 14
cdr3_aa: CASRTTRNTYEQYF; v_call: TRBV27; j_call: TRBJ2-7; cdr3_length: 14
cdr3_aa: CASTVSSNQPQHF; v_call: TRBV7-8; j_call: TRBJ1-5; cdr3_length: 13
cdr3_aa: CSASLPGSQETQYF; v_call: TRBV20-1; j_call: TRBJ2-5; cdr3_length: 14
cdr3_aa: CASDDSQHGYTF; v_call: TRBV12-3/TRBV12-4; j_call: TRBJ1-2; cdr3_length: 12
cdr3_aa: CASRPGTGTSEAFF; v_call: TRBV6-1; j_call: TRBJ1-1; cdr3_length: 14
cdr3_aa: CASSYSLAGETQYF; v_call: TRBV6-2/TRBV6-3; j_call: TRBJ2-5; cdr3_length: 14
cdr3_aa: CASRPRGSDYEQYF; v_call: TRBV2; j_call: TRBJ2-7; cdr3_length: 14
cdr3_aa: CSAVVGQSNRPQHF; v_call: TRBV20-1; j_call: TRBJ1-5; cdr3_length: 14
cdr3_aa: CASIGQSGESIQYF; v_call: TRBV2; j_call: TRBJ2-4; cdr3_length: 14
cdr3_aa: CAISESFQEGEQYF; v_call: TRBV10-3; j_call: TRBJ2-7; cdr3_length: 14
cdr3_aa: CASSLITQPQHF; v_call: TRBV19; j_call: TRBJ1-5; cdr3_length: 12